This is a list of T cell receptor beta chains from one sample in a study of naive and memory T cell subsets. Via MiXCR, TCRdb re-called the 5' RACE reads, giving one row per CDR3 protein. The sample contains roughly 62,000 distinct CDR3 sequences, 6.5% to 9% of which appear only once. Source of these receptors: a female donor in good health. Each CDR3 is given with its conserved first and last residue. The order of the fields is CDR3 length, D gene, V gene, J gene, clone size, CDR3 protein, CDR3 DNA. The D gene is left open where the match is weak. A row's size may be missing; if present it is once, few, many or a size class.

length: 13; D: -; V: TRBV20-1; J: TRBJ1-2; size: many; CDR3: CSAVGTANYGYTF; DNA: TGCAGTGCTGTGGGGACGGCCAACTATGGCTACACCTTC
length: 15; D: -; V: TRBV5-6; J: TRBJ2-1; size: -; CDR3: CASIGQTSSYNEQFF; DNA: TGTGCCAGCATAGGGCAGACTAGCTCCTACAATGAGCAGTTCTTC
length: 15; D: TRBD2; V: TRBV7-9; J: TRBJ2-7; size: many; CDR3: CASSYPGLAMDEQYF; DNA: TGTGCCAGCAGCTACCCGGGACTAGCCATGGACGAGCAGTACTTC
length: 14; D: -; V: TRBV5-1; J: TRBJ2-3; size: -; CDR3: CASSDGTATDTQYF; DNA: TGCGCCAGCAGTGATGGGACGGCCACAGATACGCAGTATTTT
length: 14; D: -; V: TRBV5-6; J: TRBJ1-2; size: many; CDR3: CASSLEQGAWGYTF; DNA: TGTGCCAGCAGCTTGGAGCAGGGTGCTTGGGGCTACACCTTC
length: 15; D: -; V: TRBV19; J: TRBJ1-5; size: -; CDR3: CASSKTWTGNQPQHF; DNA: TGTGCCAGTAGTAAAACGTGGACAGGCAATCAGCCCCAGCATTTT
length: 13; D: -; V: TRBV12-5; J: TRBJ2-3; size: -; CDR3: CASGPSGTGTQYF; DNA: TGTGCTAGTGGGCCCTCCGGGACCGGTACGCAGTATTTT
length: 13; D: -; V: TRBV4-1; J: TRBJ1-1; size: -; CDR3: CASTPARSTEAFF; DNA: TGCGCCAGCACGCCAGCGAGGAGCACTGAAGCTTTCTTT
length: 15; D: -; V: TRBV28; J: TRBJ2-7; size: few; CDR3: CASKFRGQGTYEQYF; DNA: TGTGCCAGCAAATTCCGTGGACAAGGGACTTACGAGCAGTACTTC
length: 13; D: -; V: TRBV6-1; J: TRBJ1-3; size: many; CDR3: CASKNTVLDTIYF; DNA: TGTGCCAGCAAGAACACAGTATTGGACACCATATATTTT
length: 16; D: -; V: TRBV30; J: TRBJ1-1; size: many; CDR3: CAWSTPVGGGNTEAFF; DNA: TGTGCCTGGAGTACTCCGGTTGGGGGGGGGAACACTGAAGCTTTCTTT
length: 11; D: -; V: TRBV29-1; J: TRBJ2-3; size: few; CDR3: CSVEAVDTQYF; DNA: TGCAGCGTTGAAGCGGTAGATACGCAGTATTTT
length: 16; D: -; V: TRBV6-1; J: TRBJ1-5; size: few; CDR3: CASRDRSTGHTDTQHF; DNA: TGTGCCAGCAGAGACCGATCGACAGGCCACACAGATACGCAGCATTTT
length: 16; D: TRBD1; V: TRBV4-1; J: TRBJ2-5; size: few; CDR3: CASSQDGTGGRKTQYF; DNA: TGCGCCAGCAGCCAAGACGGGACAGGGGGCAGGAAGACCCAGTACTTC
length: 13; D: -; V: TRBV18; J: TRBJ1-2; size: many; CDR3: CASSPGANYGYTF; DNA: TGTGCCAGCTCACCAGGGGCTAACTATGGCTACACCTTC
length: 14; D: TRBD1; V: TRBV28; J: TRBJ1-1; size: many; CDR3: CASITTGDYTEAFF; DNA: TGTGCCAGCATCACTACAGGGGATTACACTGAAGCTTTCTTT
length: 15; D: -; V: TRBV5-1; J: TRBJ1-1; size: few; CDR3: CASSLAQVPSAEAFF; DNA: TGCGCCAGCAGCTTGGCCCAAGTCCCGAGTGCTGAAGCTTTCTTT
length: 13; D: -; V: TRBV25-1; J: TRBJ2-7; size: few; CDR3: CASIPNGNYEQYF; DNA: TGTGCCAGCATCCCGAACGGCAACTACGAGCAGTACTTC
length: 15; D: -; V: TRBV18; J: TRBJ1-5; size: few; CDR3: CASSPRPTSNQPQHF; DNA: TGTGCCAGCTCACCAAGGCCAACTAGCAATCAGCCCCAGCATTTT
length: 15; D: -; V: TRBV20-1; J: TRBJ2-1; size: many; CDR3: CSARFSDYSYNEQFF; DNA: TGCAGTGCTAGATTTTCGGACTACTCCTACAATGAGCAGTTCTTC
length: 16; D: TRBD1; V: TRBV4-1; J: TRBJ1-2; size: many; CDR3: CASSQDLGTGRYGYTF; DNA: TGCGCCAGCAGCCAAGATCTAGGGACAGGGCGCTATGGCTACACCTTC
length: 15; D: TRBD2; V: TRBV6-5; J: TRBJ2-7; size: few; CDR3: CASSSTSGLAYEQYF; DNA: TGTGCCAGCAGCTCGACTAGCGGATTGGCCTACGAGCAGTACTTC
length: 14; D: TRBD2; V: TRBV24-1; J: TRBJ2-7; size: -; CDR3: CATASGRSPYEQYF; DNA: TGTGCCACGGCGAGCGGGAGAAGCCCCTACGAGCAGTACTTC
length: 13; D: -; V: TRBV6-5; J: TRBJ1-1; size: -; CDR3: CASSYTFGGTAFF; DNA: TGTGCCAGCAGTTACACGTTCGGGGGAACGGCTTTCTTT
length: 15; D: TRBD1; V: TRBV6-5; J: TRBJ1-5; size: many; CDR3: CASAPGRGGALPQHF; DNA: TGTGCCAGCGCCCCCGGTCGAGGGGGCGCTTTGCCCCAGCATTTT
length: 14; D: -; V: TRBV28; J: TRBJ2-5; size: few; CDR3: CASSLLQGRTAQYF; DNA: TGTGCCAGCAGTTTATTGCAGGGGCGGACGGCCCAGTACTTC
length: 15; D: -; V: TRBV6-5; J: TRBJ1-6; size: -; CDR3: CASSYSRGMGSPLHF; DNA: TGTGCCAGCAGTTACTCGAGAGGGATGGGCTCACCCCTCCACTTT
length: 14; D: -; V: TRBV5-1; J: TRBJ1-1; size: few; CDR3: CASSLGRENTEAFF; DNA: TGCGCCAGCAGCTTGGGCAGGGAGAACACTGAAGCTTTCTTT
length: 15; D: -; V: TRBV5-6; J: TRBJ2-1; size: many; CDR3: CASSLDREPYNEQFF; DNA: TGTGCCAGCAGCTTGGACCGGGAGCCCTACAATGAGCAGTTCTTC
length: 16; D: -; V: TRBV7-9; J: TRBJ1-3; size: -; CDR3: CASSSGQFFSGNTIYF; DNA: TGTGCCAGCAGCTCAGGACAGTTTTTCTCTGGAAACACCATATATTTT
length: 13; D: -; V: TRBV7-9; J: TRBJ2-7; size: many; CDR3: CASSPATSYEQYF; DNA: TGTGCCAGCAGCCCTGCCACTTCCTACGAGCAGTACTTC
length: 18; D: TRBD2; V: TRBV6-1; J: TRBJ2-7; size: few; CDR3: CASSEARLAGRNSYEQYF; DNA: TGTGCCAGCAGTGAAGCTCGCCTAGCGGGACGGAACTCCTACGAGCAGTACTTC
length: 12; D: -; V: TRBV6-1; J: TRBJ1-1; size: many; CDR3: CASKTGNTEAFF; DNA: TGTGCCAGCAAGACAGGGAACACTGAAGCTTTCTTT
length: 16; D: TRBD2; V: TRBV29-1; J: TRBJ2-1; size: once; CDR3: CSVSEREGYYYNEQFF; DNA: TGCAGCGTGTCTGAGCGGGAGGGTTATTATTACAATGAGCAGTTCTTC
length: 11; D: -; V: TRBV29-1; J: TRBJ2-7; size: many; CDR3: CSVAEPYEQYF; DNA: TGCAGCGTTGCTGAACCCTACGAGCAGTACTTC
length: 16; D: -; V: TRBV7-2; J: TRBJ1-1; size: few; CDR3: CASSSQPGQPNTEAFF; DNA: TGTGCCAGCAGCTCCCAACCTGGACAGCCGAACACTGAAGCTTTCTTT
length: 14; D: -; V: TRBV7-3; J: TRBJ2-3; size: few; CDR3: CASSSKTSTDTQYF; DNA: TGTGCCAGCAGCTCTAAAACTAGCACAGATACGCAGTATTTT
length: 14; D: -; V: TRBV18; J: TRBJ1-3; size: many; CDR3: CASSPRGSGNTIYF; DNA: TGTGCCAGCTCACCACGGGGCTCTGGAAACACCATATATTTT
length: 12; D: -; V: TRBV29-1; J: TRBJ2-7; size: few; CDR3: CSVDNSDYEQYF; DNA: TGCAGCGTTGACAACTCCGACTACGAGCAGTACTTC
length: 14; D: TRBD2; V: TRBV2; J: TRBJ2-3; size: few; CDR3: CASIWKRELWTQYF; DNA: TGTGCCAGCATTTGGAAGCGGGAGTTATGGACGCAGTATTTT
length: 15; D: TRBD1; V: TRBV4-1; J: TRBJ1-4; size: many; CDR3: CASSQRDSRYEKLFF; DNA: TGCGCCAGCAGCCAGCGGGACAGTCGATATGAAAAACTGTTTTTT
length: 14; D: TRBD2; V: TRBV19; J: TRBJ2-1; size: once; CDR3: CASVSGSPYNEQFF; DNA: TGTGCCAGTGTTAGCGGGAGCCCTTACAATGAGCAGTTCTTC
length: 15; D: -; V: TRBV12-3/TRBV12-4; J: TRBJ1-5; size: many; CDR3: CASSLGTKATQPQHF; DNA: TGTGCCAGCAGTTTAGGGACAAAAGCTACTCAGCCCCAGCATTTT
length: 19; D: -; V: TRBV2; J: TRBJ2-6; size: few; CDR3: CASSFSVGRESSGANVLTF; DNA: TGTGCCAGCAGTTTTTCGGTTGGCAGGGAGAGCTCTGGGGCCAACGTCCTGACTTTC
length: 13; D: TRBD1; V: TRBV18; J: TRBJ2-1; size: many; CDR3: CASSLWDSNEQFF; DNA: TGTGCCAGCTCCCTATGGGACAGCAATGAGCAGTTCTTC
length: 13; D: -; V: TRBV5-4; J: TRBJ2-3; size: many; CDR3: CASSLDQPDTQYF; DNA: TGTGCCAGCAGCTTGGACCAACCAGATACGCAGTATTTT
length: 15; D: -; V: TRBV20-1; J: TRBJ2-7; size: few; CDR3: CSARDNPDFFDEQYF; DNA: TGCAGTGCTAGAGATAATCCCGACTTTTTCGACGAGCAGTACTTC
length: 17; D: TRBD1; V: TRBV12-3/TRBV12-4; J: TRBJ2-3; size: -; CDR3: CASSYEPTGYLTDTQYF; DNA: TGTGCCAGCAGTTACGAACCGACAGGGTACCTCACAGATACGCAGTATTTT
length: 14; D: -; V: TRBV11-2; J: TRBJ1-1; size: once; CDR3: CASSLSLGNTEAFF; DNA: TGTGCCAGCAGCCTTAGTTTAGGGAACACTGAAGCTTTCTTT
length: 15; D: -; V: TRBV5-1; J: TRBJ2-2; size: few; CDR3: CASSLDGENTGELFF; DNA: TGCGCCAGCAGCTTGGATGGGGAGAACACCGGGGAGCTGTTTTTT
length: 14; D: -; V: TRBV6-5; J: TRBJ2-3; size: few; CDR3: CASSYRRGTDTQYF; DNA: TGTGCCAGCAGTTACCGGAGGGGCACAGATACGCAGTATTTT
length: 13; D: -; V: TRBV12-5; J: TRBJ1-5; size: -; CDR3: CASGLATAQPQHF; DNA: TGTGCTAGTGGTTTGGCGACAGCTCAGCCCCAGCATTTT
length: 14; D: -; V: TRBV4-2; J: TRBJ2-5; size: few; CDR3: CASSQGFGKETQYF; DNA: TGTGCCAGCAGCCAAGGGTTTGGGAAGGAGACCCAGTACTTC
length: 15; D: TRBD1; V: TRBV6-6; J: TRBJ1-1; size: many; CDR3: CASRKTGQGNTEAFF; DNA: TGTGCCAGCAGAAAGACGGGACAGGGGAACACTGAAGCTTTCTTT